These T cell receptor beta chains were read from a single sample in a study of blood T cell repertoires in COVID-19. Assay: immunoSEQ multiplex PCR; the TCRdb copy retains only in-frame clones and omits some. The table shows approximately 250,000 clones, with 90% occurring only once. Sequencing was performed on PBMCs or T cells enriched from blood (not recorded which). The origin of the receptors is a woman between 25 and 40 years old with acute COVID-19. Both conserved end residues are trimmed from each CDR3. D genes are given only for firm matches. Some rows have no size entry. The others give once, few or many, or a class for an expanded clone.

ASSSTVNYGYT TRBV11-2 NA NA TRBJ1-2
ASSQRGRAVYNEQF TRBV7-6 NA TRBD2 TRBJ2-1
ASKKLAGVYEQY TRBV19 NA TRBD2 TRBJ2-7
ASSPATGTSSHGYT TRBV7-9 NA NA TRBJ1-2
ASSLASLASYEQY TRBV5-1 NA NA TRBJ2-7
ASTRTSGTYEQY TRBV6-5 NA TRBD2 TRBJ2-7
ASSGDRGRVNSPLH TRBV9 NA TRBD1 TRBJ1-6
ASSQGLAYEQY TRBV7-6 once TRBD2 TRBJ2-7
ASSLSGTGRETQY TRBV9 NA TRBD1 TRBJ2-5
ASSLRGGSYEQY TRBV27 NA NA TRBJ2-7
ASSQGQGEYEQY TRBV5-6 NA TRBD1 TRBJ2-7
ATSASWTAGDTIY TRBV24-1 NA NA TRBJ1-3
ASSFGRGPYNEQF TRBV11-3 NA TRBD2 TRBJ2-1
ASSYSREYNEQF TRBV6-2/TRBV6-3 many TRBD2 TRBJ2-1
ASSRTGDAYGYT TRBV7-2 NA TRBD1 TRBJ1-2
ASSEALAGTDTQY TRBV6-1 NA TRBD2 TRBJ2-3
AIRGLESPYNEQF TRBV10-3 NA NA TRBJ2-1
ASSSQSGNLNEQF TRBV7-9 few NA TRBJ2-1
ASFDYYNEQF TRBV6-5 NA NA TRBJ2-1
ASSQDTPGLAGDSGELF TRBV14 NA TRBD2 TRBJ2-2
ASSLAGGVYNEQF TRBV9 NA TRBD2 TRBJ2-1
ATGTSGSLEQY TRBV19 NA TRBD2 TRBJ2-7
ATSEGDRDDGYT TRBV24-1 once TRBD1 TRBJ1-2
ATSDPTSGAYSYNEQF TRBV24-1 NA TRBD2 TRBJ2-1
ASSLSGGEQF TRBV9 NA TRBD2 TRBJ2-1
ASSLAGAPYEQY TRBV7-2 NA NA TRBJ2-7
ASSLVAQLNTEAF TRBV7-9 NA NA TRBJ1-1
ASSTQGNLANEQF TRBV19 NA NA TRBJ2-1
AISEEGVGIQY TRBV10-3 NA NA TRBJ2-4
ASSPGVDRDSTEAF TRBV18 NA TRBD1 TRBJ1-1
ASSESGTRKIYEQY TRBV25-1 once NA TRBJ2-7
ASSLSASGIPEQY TRBV27 NA TRBD2 TRBJ2-7
ASSRQRDSNEQF TRBV11-1 NA TRBD1 TRBJ2-1
ASSQGGGASGNTIY TRBV4-1 NA NA TRBJ1-3
ASRIPYATGTRGYT TRBV19 NA NA TRBJ1-2
ATSSDGDRTTDTQY TRBV15 once TRBD1 TRBJ2-3
SVVDREDYGYT TRBV29-1 NA TRBD1 TRBJ1-2
ASSYLAEENEQF TRBV6-2/TRBV6-3 NA TRBD2 TRBJ2-1
ATPTGGGYEQY TRBV5-1 NA TRBD1 TRBJ2-7
ASSRVGTEAF TRBV4-1 NA NA TRBJ1-1
ASSYSSVGANVLT TRBV6-2/TRBV6-3 NA NA TRBJ2-6
ASSSGTGERTDTQY TRBV5-1 NA TRBD1 TRBJ2-3
ASIDGIYYEQY TRBV6-5 NA NA TRBJ2-7
ASSQQGLENQPQH TRBV2 NA NA TRBJ1-5
ASSPFGGQAGELF TRBV27 few NA TRBJ2-2
ASTGLAVSYNEQF TRBV19 NA TRBD2 TRBJ2-1
ASSLGFNEQF TRBV7-3 many NA TRBJ2-1
ASSLGTGGREKLF TRBV4-3 NA TRBD1 TRBJ1-4
ASKRDQSTDTQY TRBV28 NA TRBD2 TRBJ2-3
ATSAGGSYEQY TRBV24-1 NA TRBD1 TRBJ2-7
ASSDPRASGRYRRYEQY TRBV6-4 NA TRBD2 TRBJ2-7
ASVSVGGGTEAF TRBV12-5 NA NA TRBJ1-1
SVFSGRAGTGELF TRBV29-1 NA TRBD2 TRBJ2-2
ASPDRGHPSTDTQY TRBV10-1 NA TRBD1 TRBJ2-3